What follows are 29 T cell receptor beta chains derived from one specimen sequenced in a study of shared clonotypes between healthy human individuals. The protocol was immunoSEQ multiplex PCR, while the TCRdb copy is restricted to in-frame clones and leaves out a portion. The sample contains over 2 million clones, over 85% of which appear only once. The sample taken for sequencing was naive CD4+ T cells sorted from blood. This sample's subset: CD45RA+ positively selected. The receptors come from a man between 18 and 35 years old in good health.

Regarding this clone: Other DNA variants within this sample encode the same CDR3. The J gene is TRBJ2-7, the V gene TRBV5-1, with D perhaps given as TRBD1 or TRBD2 (5 bases each). The CDR3 contains 14 residues. V was cut by 4 bases and J by 2 bases, with 13 bases left in between. The germline V gene has CDR1 SGHRS and CDR2 YFSETQ. CDR3 coding DNA: TGCGCCAGCAGCCTGGTTGGGGGTACCTACGAGCAGTACTTC. It specifies CASSLVGGTYEQYF.

The rearrangement uses TRBV2 and TRBJ2-2; D might be TRBD1 (6 bases). The CDR3 has 14 amino acids. Trimming stripped 7 bases from V and 1 base from J, with 10 bases between. From germline, CDR1 is SNHLY and CDR2 FYNNEI. In DNA form, the CDR3 reads TGTGCCAGCACAGGGGTTCGGAACACCGGGGAGCTGTTTTTT. Translating it yields CASTGVRNTGELFF.

The V gene is TRBV27, the J gene TRBJ1-3, with TRBD1 as a possible D gene (6 bases). V was cut by 6 bases and J by 0 bases, with 12 bases left in between. This CDR3 comprises 15 residues. Per germline, CDR1 MNHEY and CDR2 SMNVEV (reference sequence). CDR3 DNA sequence: TGTGCCAGCAGGTCGGGGGCTCGCTCTGGAAACACCATATATTTT. It codes for CASRSGARSGNTIYF.

The V gene is TRBV6-5, the J gene TRBJ1-6, with 7 bases identical to TRBD1. This CDR3 region has 14 residues. From germline, CDR1 is MNHEY and CDR2 SVGAGI. J lost 7 bases, V lost 3 bases, and 3 bases had no gene match. CDR3 in DNA: TGTGCCAGCAGTTATCCGACAGGGAATTCACCCCTCCACTTT. Translating gives CASSYPTGNSPLHF.

The V call is TRBV10-2, the J call TRBJ2-3; 13 nucleotides align to TRBD2. CDR1 is WSHSY, CDR2 SAAADI, per germline. V shed 3 bases, J shed 4 bases, and the junction held 10 bases outside the gene matches. The CDR3 is 18 amino acids. In DNA, the CDR3 is TGCGCCAGCAGTGACCAGACTAGCGGGAGGCCCCCCGCAGATACGCAGTATTTT. Translated, it gives CASSDQTSGRPPADTQYF.

Turning to this clone: Germline and junction disagree at one end, which may indicate a read error. The V call is TRBV7-7, the J call TRBJ2-5, with 7 nucleotides matching TRBD2. Germline V CDR1 and CDR2: SSHAT, FNYEAQ (reference sequence). The CDR3 runs to 15 residues. Here the CDR3 reads CASSSQSSGLETQYF. CDR3 nucleotide sequence: TGTGCTAGCAGCTCCCAATCTAGCGGATTGGAGACCCAGTACTTC. Full variable domain (missing parts from reference TRBV7-7 and TRBJ2-5): GAGVSQSPRYKVTKRGQDVTLRCDPISSHATLYWYQQALGQGPEFLTYFNYEAQPDKSGLPSDRFSAERPEGSISTLTIQRTEQRDSAMYRCASSSQSSGLETQYFGPGTRLLVL.

The chain joins TRBV23-1 to TRBJ2-1, with TRBD2 matching over 9 bases. TRBV23-1 is filed as an ORF, its function uncertain. CDR3 size: 18 residues. The V and J ends lost 1 base and 2 bases, in that order; junction bases with no gene match: 9. The CDR3 is CASSQCPTPSGTYNEQFF. The CDR3 coding sequence is TGCGCCAGCAGTCAATGTCCCACTCCTAGCGGGACCTACAATGAGCAGTTCTTC.

The genes are TRBV7-2 and TRBJ2-1; TRBD2 aligns across 11 bases. CDR3 length equals 15 residues. With V trimmed by 5 bases and J by 7 bases, 7 bases remained unmatched. Germline CDR1 and CDR2: SGHTA and FQGNSA. CDR3 nucleotide sequence: TGTGCCAGCAGCACGACCGGGACTAGCGGTAATGAGCAGTTCTTC. Translated: CASSTTGTSGNEQFF.

The chain employs TRBV6-1 and TRBJ2-1, with 11 bases identical to TRBD2. The CDR3 consists of 16 residues. Per the germline V gene, CDR1 is MNHNS and CDR2 is SASEGT. With V trimmed by 1 base and J by 6 bases, 5 bases remained unmatched. The CDR3 region has the DNA TGTGCCAGCAGTGAAGGCCCGGGACTAGCGGCCAATGAGCAGTTCTTC. Translation: CASSEGPGLAANEQFF.

Regarding this clone: This sample includes further DNA sequences coding for the same CDR3. The chain joins TRBV5-1 to TRBJ1-4; D may be TRBD1 (6 bases). With 0 bases removed from V and 7 bases from J, the gap between germline ends came to 10 bases. The CDR3 sequence is 14 residues long. Germline CDR1 SGHRS, CDR2 YFSETQ. CDR3 DNA sequence: TGCGCCAGCAGCTTGGGGGGGCCTGGTGAAAAACTGTTTTTT. Amino acid sequence: CASSLGGPGEKLFF. Looking up the rest from reference TRBV5-1 and TRBJ1-4 gives the full variable domain: KAGVTQTPRYLIKTRGQQVTLSCSPISGHRSVSWYQQTPGQGLQFLFEYFSETQRNKGNFPGRFSGRQFSNSRSEMNVSTLELGDSALYLCASSLGGPGEKLFFGSGTQLSVL.

The chain has TRBV5-1 and TRBJ1-6; 9 bases agree with TRBD1. V was pared by 4 bases and J by 6 bases, with 5 bases of the junction left unmatched. The CDR3 has 15 residues. Germline V gene data show CDR1 as SGHRS and CDR2 as YFSETQ. This CDR3 reads CASSVETGGNSPLHF. The CDR3 DNA reads TGCGCCAGCAGCGTGGAGACAGGGGGTAATTCACCCCTCCACTTT.

The chain is built from TRBV18 and TRBJ1-3; 9 bases map to TRBD1. J was trimmed by 2 bases and V by 3 bases; bases with no gene match: 8. CDR1 and CDR2 from the germline V gene are KGHSH and LQKENI. The CDR3 spans 17 residues. CDR3 nucleotides: TGTGCCAGCTCACCTCGGGAACAGGGGGCAACTGGAAACACCATATATTTT. This translates into CASSPREQGATGNTIYF.

This chain uses TRBV2 with TRBJ2-5; the match to TRBD2 covers 10 bases. Germline CDR1 reads SNHLY; CDR2 reads FYNNEI. This CDR3 region has 18 residues. The J segment lost 5 bases and the V segment lost 5 bases, leaving 17 bases of the junction unmatched. The CDR3 here is CASSLTTLASGGMETQYF. The CDR3 DNA reads TGTGCCAGCAGTCTTACCACCTTGGCTAGCGGGGGCATGGAGACCCAGTACTTC.

This rearrangement joins TRBV6-6 to TRBJ2-7, with TRBD2 matching over 7 bases. The CDR3 spans 14 residues. V trimming: 4 bases; J trimming: 0 bases; junction bases outside the gene matches: 3. The V gene's germline CDR1 is MNHNY and CDR2 SVGAGI (reference sequence). The DNA for the CDR3 is TGTGCCAGCAGTTTGACTAGCCTCTCCTACGAGCAGTACTTC. This translates into CASSLTSLSYEQYF.

This clone was detected once. This chain connects TRBV7-2 to TRBJ2-6; D ambiguous. Germline CDR1 reads SGHTA; CDR2 reads FQGNSA. The CDR3 is made up of 16 amino acids. Trimming removed 1 base from V and 4 bases from J, with 11 bases in between. In nucleotides, the CDR3 is TGTGCCAGCAGCTTAGGTCCCCTTGGCGGGGCCAACGTCCTGACTTTC. Translation gives CASSLGPLGGANVLTF.

This chain connects TRBV5-1 to TRBJ2-5; possible D gene TRBD2, 6 bases. Germline CDR1 reads SGHRS; CDR2 reads YFSETQ. V lost 3 bases to trimming and J lost 2 bases, with 14 bases between them. The CDR3 contains 15 residues. The CDR3 DNA is TGCGCCAGCAGCTCGGGGGAGGCGGGGCAAGAGACCCAGTACTTC. It is translated as CASSSGEAGQETQYF.

This chain links TRBV5-1 with TRBJ2-5; D gene ambiguous. The CDR3 loop spans 12 amino acids. Germline-derived CDR1 and CDR2 are SGHRS and YFSETQ. V gave up 4 bases and J gave up 3 bases, with 7 bases separating them. The DNA of the CDR3 is TGCGCCAGCAGCGCACCGAAAGAGACCCAGTACTTC. It yields the protein CASSAPKETQYF.

The rearrangement joins TRBV7-6 to TRBJ2-6, with D maybe TRBD1 (6 bases). The germline gives CDR1 SGHVS, CDR2 FNYEAQ. V was cut by 0 bases and J by 0 bases, with 12 bases left in between. This CDR3 is 18 amino acids long. CDR3 DNA sequence: TGTGCCAGCAGCTTAGCGCCAGGACAGAGCTCTGGGGCCAACGTCCTGACTTTC. It yields the protein CASSLAPGQSSGANVLTF.

V gene TRBV10-3 combines with J gene TRBJ2-1, with 11 bases fitting TRBD2. The CDR3 is made up of 14 amino acids. The V gene end was trimmed by 11 bases and the J gene end by 8 bases; junction bases not matched to a gene: 11. CDR1 and CDR2 from the germline V gene are ENHRY and SYGVKD. Here the CDR3 reads CAATGTSGLDEQFF. The CDR3 nucleotides read TGTGCCGCCACGGGGACTAGCGGTCTCGATGAGCAGTTCTTC.

This rearrangement joins TRBV5-4 to TRBJ1-2, with D tentatively TRBD1 (6 bases). V lost 0 bases to trimming and J lost 8 bases, with 8 bases between them. The CDR3 covers 12 residues. The germline V gene encodes CDR1 SGHNT and CDR2 YYREEE (reference sequence). CDR3 sequence (DNA): TGTGCCAGCAGCTTGGATCAGGGGGGCTACACCTTC. It specifies CASSLDQGGYTF.

The J gene is TRBJ1-4, the V gene TRBV29-1; D not certain. V lost 4 bases and J 6 bases, leaving 6 bases between the germline ends. The CDR3 consists of 11 residues. Germline CDR1 reads SQVTM; CDR2 reads ANQGSEA. The DNA of the CDR3 is TGCAGCGTTGCCAGAGATGAAAAACTGTTTTTT. Translation: CSVARDEKLFF.

The V call is TRBV7-9, the J call TRBJ2-3; 8 nucleotides match TRBD2. The CDR3 has 14 residues. Germline V CDR1 and CDR2: SEHNR, FQNEAQ (reference sequence). V shed 8 bases, J shed 0 bases, and the junction held 4 bases outside the gene matches. For the CDR3, the DNA is TGTGCCAGCCTATCTAGCGGGAGCACAGATACGCAGTATTTT. Amino acid sequence: CASLSSGSTDTQYF.

The chain joins TRBV7-2 to TRBJ1-1; perhaps TRBD1 as D (5 bases). The length of the CDR3 is 17 residues. Trimming took off 4 bases at V and 0 bases at J, with 18 bases between the two ends. CDR1 SGHTA and CDR2 FQGNSA come from the germline V gene. The CDR3 nucleotides are TGTGCCAGCAGCTCTGACGACAGAACGATTATGAACACTGAAGCTTTCTTT. This encodes CASSSDDRTIMNTEAFF.

The chain has TRBV6-1 and TRBJ2-1, with a weak D call TRBD2 (5 bases). V was clipped by 6 bases and J by 8 bases, with 11 bases between them. This CDR3 is built from 12 residues. Germline assignment: CDR1 MNHNS and CDR2 SASEGT. As DNA, the CDR3 is TGTGCCAGCAGCCACCCGGGGTATGAGCAGTTCTTC. Its protein product is CASSHPGYEQFF.

The chain is built from TRBV4-3 and TRBJ2-2; 7 nucleotides agree with TRBD2. The CDR3 totals 15 residues. CDR1 is LGHNA, CDR2 YSLEER, per germline. The J segment lost 3 bases and the V segment lost 3 bases, leaving 4 bases of the junction unmatched. The CDR3 sequence: CASSQGEGYTGELFF. The CDR3 nucleotides are TGCGCCAGCAGCCAGGGGGAGGGTTACACCGGGGAGCTGTTTTTT.

This clone was counted only a few times. V is TRBV10-3 and J is TRBJ1-1; D remains unclear. Germline CDR1 is ENHRY and CDR2 is SYGVKD. V lost 2 bases and J 8 bases, leaving 9 bases between the germline ends. The CDR3 has 12 amino acids. CDR3 DNA sequence: TGTGCCATCAGTGAGACGTCGCTGGAAGCTTTCTTT. Its protein is CAISETSLEAFF.

Only a few counts were recorded for this clone. The rearrangement joins TRBV7-9 to TRBJ2-5, with D perhaps TRBD1 (6 bases). The J call is in doubt because the DNA end fits TRBJ2-7 better. This CDR3 is 14 amino acids long. CDR1 and CDR2 (germline): SEHNR, FQNEAQ (reference sequence). CDR3 nucleotides: TGTGCCAGCAGCCTACAGGGCCCTCAAGGCGAGCAGTACTTC. Translation: CASSLQGPQGEQYF.

In its sample, this clone was seen once. The chain combines TRBV4-3 with TRBJ2-7, with 9 bases fitting TRBD2. Germline V lookup: CDR1 LGHNA, CDR2 YSLEER. V gave up 2 bases and J gave up 1 base; unmatched junction bases: 3. This CDR3 spans 15 amino acids. CDR3 bases: TGCGCCAGCAGCCAAATACTAGCGGGTTCCTACGAGCAGTACTTC. Protein: CASSQILAGSYEQYF.

The chain uses TRBV29-1 and TRBJ1-1; D gene ambiguous. Deletions cut 0 bases from V and 0 bases from J, with 14 bases between. The length of the CDR3 is 16 residues. Germline loops: CDR1 SQVTM, CDR2 ANQGSEA. The CDR3 reads CSVEDPSVYMNTEAFF. In DNA form, the CDR3 reads TGCAGCGTTGAAGATCCGTCAGTTTATATGAACACTGAAGCTTTCTTT.